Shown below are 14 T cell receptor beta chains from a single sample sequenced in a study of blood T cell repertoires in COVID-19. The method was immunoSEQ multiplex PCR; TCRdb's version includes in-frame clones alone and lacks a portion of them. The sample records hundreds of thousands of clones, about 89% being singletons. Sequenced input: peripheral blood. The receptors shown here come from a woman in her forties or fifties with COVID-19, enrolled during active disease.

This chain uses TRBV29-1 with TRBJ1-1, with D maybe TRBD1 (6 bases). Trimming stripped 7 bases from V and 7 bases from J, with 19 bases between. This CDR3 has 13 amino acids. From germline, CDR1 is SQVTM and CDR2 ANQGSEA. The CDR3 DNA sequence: TGCAGCGAGACTACAGGGAGAAAAGATGAAGCTTTCTTT. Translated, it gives CSETTGRKDEAFF.

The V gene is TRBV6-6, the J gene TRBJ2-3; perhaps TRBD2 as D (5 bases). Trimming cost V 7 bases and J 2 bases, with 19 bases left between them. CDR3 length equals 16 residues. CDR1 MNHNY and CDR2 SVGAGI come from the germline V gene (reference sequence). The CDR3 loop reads CASTEGTRLNTDTQYF. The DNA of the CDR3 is TGTGCCAGCACCGAGGGTACCAGGCTAAACACAGATACGCAGTATTTT.

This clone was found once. The CDR3 spells CASSHTSPDRDEQYF. The CDR3 DNA sequence: TGTGCCAGCTCACATACAAGCCCGGACAGGGATGAGCAGTACTTC. The genes are TRBV18 and TRBJ2-7; 8 bases align to TRBD1. Looked up from germline, CDR1 is KGHSH and CDR2 is LQKENI. The CDR3 spans 15 residues. Trimming removed 4 bases from V and 7 bases from J; junction bases left unmatched: 12. Using reference TRBV18 and TRBJ2-7 for the parts outside the CDR3, the full variable domain is NAGVMQNPRHLVRRRGQEARLRCSPMKGHSHVYWYRQLPEEGLKFMVYLQKENIIDESGMPKERFSAEFPKEGPSILRIQQVVRGDSAAYFCASSHTSPDRDEQYFGPGTRLTVT.

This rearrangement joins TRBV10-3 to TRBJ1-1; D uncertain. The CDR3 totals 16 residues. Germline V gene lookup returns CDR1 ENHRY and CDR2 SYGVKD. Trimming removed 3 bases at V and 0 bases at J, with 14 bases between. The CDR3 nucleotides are TGTGCCATCAGTGAATTAGGTGATGCGGTGAACACTGAAGCTTTCTTT. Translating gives CAISELGDAVNTEAFF.

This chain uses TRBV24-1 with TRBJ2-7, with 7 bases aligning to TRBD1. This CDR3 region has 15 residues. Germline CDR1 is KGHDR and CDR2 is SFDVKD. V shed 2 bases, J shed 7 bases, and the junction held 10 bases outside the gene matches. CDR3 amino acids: CATSDSRQGSREQYF. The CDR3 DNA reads TGTGCCACCAGTGATTCCCGACAGGGCTCTAGGGAGCAGTACTTC.

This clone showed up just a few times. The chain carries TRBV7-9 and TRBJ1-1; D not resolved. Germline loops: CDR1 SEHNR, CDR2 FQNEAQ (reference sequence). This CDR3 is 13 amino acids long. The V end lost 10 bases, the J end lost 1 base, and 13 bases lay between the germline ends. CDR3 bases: TGTGCCAACCAACCCGGGGAGAACACTGAAGCTTTCTTT. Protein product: CANQPGENTEAFF.

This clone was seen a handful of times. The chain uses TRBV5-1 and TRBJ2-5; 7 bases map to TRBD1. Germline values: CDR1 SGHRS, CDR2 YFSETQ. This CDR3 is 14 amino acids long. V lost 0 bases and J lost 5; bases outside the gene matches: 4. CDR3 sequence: CASSLGDRVETQYF. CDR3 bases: TGCGCCAGCAGCTTGGGTGACAGGGTCGAGACCCAGTACTTC.

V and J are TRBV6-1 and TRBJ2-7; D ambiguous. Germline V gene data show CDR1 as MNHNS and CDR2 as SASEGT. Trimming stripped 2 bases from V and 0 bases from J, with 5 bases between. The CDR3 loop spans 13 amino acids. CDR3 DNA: TGTGCCAGCAGTGAATCCGGCTCCTACGAGCAGTACTTC. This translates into CASSESGSYEQYF.

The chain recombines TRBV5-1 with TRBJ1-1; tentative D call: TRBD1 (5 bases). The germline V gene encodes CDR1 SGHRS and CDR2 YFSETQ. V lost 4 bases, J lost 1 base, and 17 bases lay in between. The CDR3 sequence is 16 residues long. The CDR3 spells CASSRVGGRGNTEAFF. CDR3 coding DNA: TGCGCCAGCAGCCGTGTCGGGGGTAGGGGGAACACTGAAGCTTTCTTT.

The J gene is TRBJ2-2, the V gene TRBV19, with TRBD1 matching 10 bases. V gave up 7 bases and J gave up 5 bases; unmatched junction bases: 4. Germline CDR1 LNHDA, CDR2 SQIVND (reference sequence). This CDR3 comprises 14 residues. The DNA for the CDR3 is TGTGCCAGTACCCCGGACAGGGGGACCGGGGAGCTGTTTTTT. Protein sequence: CASTPDRGTGELFF. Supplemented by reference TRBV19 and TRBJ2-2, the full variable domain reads DGGITQSPKYLFRKEGQNVTLSCEQNLNHDAMYWYRQDPGQGLRLIYYSQIVNDFQKGDIAEGYSVSREKKESFPLTVTSAQKNPTAFYLCASTPDRGTGELFFGEGSRLTVL.

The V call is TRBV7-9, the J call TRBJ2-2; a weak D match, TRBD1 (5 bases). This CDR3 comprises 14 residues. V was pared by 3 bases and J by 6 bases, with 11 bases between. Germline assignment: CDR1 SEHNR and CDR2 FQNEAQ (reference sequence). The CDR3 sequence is CASSFRESPGELFF. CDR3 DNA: TGTGCCAGCAGCTTCAGGGAAAGCCCCGGGGAGCTGTTTTTT. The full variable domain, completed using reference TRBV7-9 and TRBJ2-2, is DTGVSQNPRHKITKRGQNVTFRCDPISEHNRLYWYRQTLGQGPEFLTYFQNEAQLEKSRLLSDRFSAERPKGSFSTLEIQRTEQGDSAMYLCASSFRESPGELFFGEGSRLTVL.

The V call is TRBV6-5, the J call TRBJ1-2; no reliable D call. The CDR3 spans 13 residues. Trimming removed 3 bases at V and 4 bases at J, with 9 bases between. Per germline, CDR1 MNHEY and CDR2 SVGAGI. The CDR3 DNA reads TGTGCCAGCAGTTATCGGCAGCGCTATGGCTACACCTTC. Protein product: CASSYRQRYGYTF.

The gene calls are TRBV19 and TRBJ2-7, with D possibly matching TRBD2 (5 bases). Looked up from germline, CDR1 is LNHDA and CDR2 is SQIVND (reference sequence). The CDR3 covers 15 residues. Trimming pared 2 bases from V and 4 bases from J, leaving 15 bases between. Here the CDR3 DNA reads TGTGCCAGTAGTATATATCCGGGGTCGCGGTACGAGCAGTACTTC. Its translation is CASSIYPGSRYEQYF.

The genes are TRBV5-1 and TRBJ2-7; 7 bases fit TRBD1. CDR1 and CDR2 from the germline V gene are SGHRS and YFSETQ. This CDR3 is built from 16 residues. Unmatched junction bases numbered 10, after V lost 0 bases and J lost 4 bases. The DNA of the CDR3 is TGCGCCAGCAGCTTGGCTTCGGGACAGTCTATTTACGAGCAGTACTTC. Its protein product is CASSLASGQSIYEQYF. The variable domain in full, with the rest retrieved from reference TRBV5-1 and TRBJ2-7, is KAGVTQTPRYLIKTRGQQVTLSCSPISGHRSVSWYQQTPGQGLQFLFEYFSETQRNKGNFPGRFSGRQFSNSRSEMNVSTLELGDSALYLCASSLASGQSIYEQYFGPGTRLTVT.